The following is a T cell receptor (beta chain) sequence with its context. Its antigen is currently unknown. Template switching introduced a universal primer site, and the cDNA bore unique molecular identifiers. TCRdb used MiXCR to reprocess the 5' RACE reads, holding one entry per CDR3 protein. Among about 530,000 distinct CDR3 sequences listed, about a fifth were seen once. This sample is drawn from a study of identical twins. Broader study findings: Partly confounded zero-insertion analyses could result from invariant MAIT and iNKT cells. Fewer insertions marked abundant cord blood beta clonotypes; young adult naive trended weakly, memory not at all.

Donors uniformly comprised healthy Caucasians. Germline V CDR1 and CDR2: MNHEY, SVGEGT. V lost 2 bases and J lost 7; bases outside the gene matches: 9. There are 17 residues in the CDR3. The data were also submitted as part of a second study, on yellow fever vaccine responses in identical twins.

The rearrangement links TRBV6-2 or TRBV6-3 to TRBJ2-3; 13 bases are shared with TRBD2. The TCR comes from a woman between 18 and 29 years old in good health. Sequencing was done on a sample of CD4+ T cells sorted from blood. CDR3 nucleotide sequence: TGTGCCAGCAGTTACGGACTAGCGGGAGTTGCAGCAAATACGCAGTATTTT. This codes for CASSYGLAGVAANTQYF.